This entry is about one TCR beta chain. This receptor's antigen is unknown. Within one base of it there is no much larger clone, and no base qualities were kept. Clipping removes 5 bases from V and 0 bases from J, with 5 as the unmatched junction base count. The CDR3 has 15 amino acids, counting the end cysteine and phenylalanine. Only the CDR3 DNA stays, 45 bases, in frame from base 1. Looking up the germline V gene (reference sequence) yields CDR1 SEHNR and CDR2 FQNEAQ. This sample was taken from a study of vaccination effects on CD4 cells after COVID-19 (dated by TCRdb to between 2022 and 2023). About the study as a whole: Across the study, the median time from the second dose to post-vaccine sampling was 72 days (range 14 to 241). SARS-CoV-2 spike-specific CD4+ TCR repertoires from before and after mRNA vaccination were compared in COVID-19 convalescent patients and in infection-naive vaccine recipients. Altogether, nine to ten COVID-19 convalescent patients and several SARS-CoV-2-naive healthy vaccine recipients made up the full study. Cultures from other donors in the study were sequenced using the Oncomine TCR Beta short-read assay on an Illumina iSeq 100. On the study overall, not on this receptor specifically: Only a small number of convalescent patients were included, and no early post-infection timepoints were available, which limited the study. In healthy vaccine recipients, vaccine-induced clones were almost all SARS-CoV-2 mono-reactive, with only 1 of 255 cross-reactive with common cold coronaviruses. Clones induced by infection and clones induced by vaccination both contracted markedly at late timepoints after vaccination, which fits with T cell responses waning over time.

To identify antigen-specific CD4+ T cell clonotypes by their expansion, the ViraFEST assay first stimulated PBMC with viral peptide pools and then applied TCR sequencing. After approximately eleven days of culture, CD4+ T cells were isolated with the EasySep CD4+ T cell isolation kit. Participants received two doses of either the BNT162b2 or the mRNA-1273 mRNA SARS-CoV-2 vaccine. None of the healthy vaccine recipients had a prior SARS-CoV-2 infection, which was confirmed by nucleocapsid antibody tests that came back negative both before and after vaccination. A few million PBMC per well were cultured with about 9 ug/ml peptides in IMDM containing around 5% human AB serum, approximately 10 IU/ml IL-2 and gentamicin. On days 3 and 7, half of the culture medium was replaced with fresh IL-2-containing medium. Unless otherwise noted, each peptide stimulation condition was cultured in triplicate wells. PBMC were separated from whole blood using Ficoll-Paque Plus gradient centrifugation and were then either cryopreserved at -140C or used fresh. The overlapping peptide pools covered the spike proteins of SARS-CoV-2 as well as those of the common cold coronaviruses HCoV-NL63, HCoV-OC43 and HCoV-229E. The QIAamp micro DNA kit was used to extract genomic DNA from the cultured CD4+ T cells.

The library was obtained by the immunoSEQ multiplex PCR assay. DNA from the cultured, isolated CD4+ T cells was subjected to TCR beta CDR3 sequencing. As for the original processing: Non-productive TCR sequences were removed, reads were trimmed to the CDR3 region, and CDR3s of at least 7 amino acids were retained. Antigen-specific clonotypes were identified using the MANAFEST web app by comparison of expansion in peptide wells against reference cultures. For clones to be considered positive, expansion at FDR<0.05 versus reference and all other wells, an odds ratio above 5, and a frequency above 0.1% in two replicate wells were required. Clonotypes significantly expanded in SARS-CoV-2 spike wells and in at least one common cold coronavirus spike condition were defined as cross-reactive. Using the stringdist R package, CDR3 similarity was measured by Levenshtein distance, and unrooted trees were constructed with ape in R 3.6.1. Here the immuneACCESS table is served through TCRdb, limited to in-frame sequences with V and J called. Missing clones are a known gap in these copies; in checked studies unresolved V genes cover under half, and the rest lacks a known reason. Clone size and the V and J calls come from that table; the DNA yielded D and trimming. Here the sample has approximately 61,000 clones; less than 80% occur a single time. The ten most abundant clones make up around 1.2% of the sample.

The chain uses TRBV7-9 and TRBJ1-2; the central 8 bases match TRBD1. The receptor was isolated from a human donor who received a COVID-19 vaccine. The material was CD4+ T cells from PBMCs cultured with HCoV-229E spike peptides, obtained after COVID-19 vaccination. Sample cell subset or site, as interpreted from the label and publication: HCoV-229E spike overlapping peptide pool stimulation. The CDR3 has the sequence CASSPGQGANYGYTF. The DNA is as follows: TGTGCCAGCAGCCCTGGACAGGGAGCTAACTATGGCTACACCTTC.